This T cell receptor beta chain was recovered during a study of blood T cells in healthy people across ages. Overall study: Template switching caught about one barcoded beta molecule for each two T cells. Overall study results and limits: Shifts in expanded clonotypes may have been confounded by donor CMV status, which was unknown.

Peripheral blood was drawn, approximately 9.4 milliliters per donor. Researchers isolated at least 7 million PBMCs per sample. The CDR3 totals 13 residues. Deletions cut 1 base from V and 2 bases from J, with 3 bases between. Germline CDR1 reads SQVTM; CDR2 reads ANQGSEA. This clonotype has just a few counts. Antigen unknown. A second roughly 6 to 12 cycle PCR used barcoded and J-beta primers. TCRdb ran MiXCR on the 5' RACE reads and lists one entry per CDR3 protein. Here the sample spans about 1,600,000 distinct CDR3 sequences, about 43% being singletons. The receptor was isolated from a woman aged 18-29 years in good health. V usage is TRBV29-1 and J usage is TRBJ2-6; no reliable D call. The sample was blood. In DNA, the CDR3 is TGCAGCGTTGAAGGGGCTGGGGCCAACGTCCTGACTTTC. Amino acids: CSVEGAGANVLTF.